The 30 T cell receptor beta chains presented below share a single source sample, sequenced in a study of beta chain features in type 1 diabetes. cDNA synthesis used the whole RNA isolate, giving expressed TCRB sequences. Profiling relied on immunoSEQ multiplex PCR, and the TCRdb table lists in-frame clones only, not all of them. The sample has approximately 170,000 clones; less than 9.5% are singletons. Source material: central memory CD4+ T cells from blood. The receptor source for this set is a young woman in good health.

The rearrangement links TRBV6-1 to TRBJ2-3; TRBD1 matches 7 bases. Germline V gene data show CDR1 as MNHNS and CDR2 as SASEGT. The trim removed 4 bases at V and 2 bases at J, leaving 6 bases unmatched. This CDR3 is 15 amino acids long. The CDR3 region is CASSGRDRPTDTQYF. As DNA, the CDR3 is TGTGCCAGCAGTGGTAGGGACAGACCCACAGATACGCAGTATTTT.

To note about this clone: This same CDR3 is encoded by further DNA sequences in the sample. CDR3 sequence (DNA): TGTGCCAGCAGCCCCCGCGGGGGTCTCTCCTACAATGAGCAGTTCTTC. It yields the protein CASSPRGGLSYNEQFF. The V gene is TRBV5-4, the J gene TRBJ2-1; 7 bases align to TRBD2. The trim removed 4 bases at V and 0 bases at J, leaving 7 bases unmatched. Germline V gene sequence: CDR1 SGHNT, CDR2 YYREEE (reference sequence). This CDR3 region has 16 residues.

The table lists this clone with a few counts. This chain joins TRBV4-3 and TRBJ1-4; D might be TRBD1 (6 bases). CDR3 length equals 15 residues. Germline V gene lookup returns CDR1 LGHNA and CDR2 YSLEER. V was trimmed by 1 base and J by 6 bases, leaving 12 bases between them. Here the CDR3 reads CASSQVRDIDEKLFF. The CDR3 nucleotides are TGCGCCAGCAGCCAAGTAAGGGACATCGATGAAAAACTGTTTTTT.

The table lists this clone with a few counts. CDR3 DNA sequence: TGTGCCAGCAGTGAGGAGGTCATCCACATTCAGTACTTC. Its protein product is CASSEEVIHIQYF. This chain links TRBV2 with TRBJ2-4; TRBD2 is a possible D gene (5 bases). The germline V gene encodes CDR1 SNHLY and CDR2 FYNNEI. Trimming took off 3 bases at V and 8 bases at J, with 11 bases between the two ends. The CDR3 length is 13 residues.

The CDR3 loop is CASSLGGLGGINSPLHF. As DNA, the CDR3 is TGTGCCAGCAGCTTGGGGGGGCTGGGGGGGATTAATTCACCCCTCCACTTT. The rearrangement links TRBV5-4 to TRBJ1-6, with D perhaps matching TRBD1 (6 bases). This CDR3 has 17 residues. The ends were cut back, 0 bases at V and 6 bases at J, with 16 bases in the middle. CDR1 and CDR2 (germline): SGHNT, YYREEE (reference sequence).

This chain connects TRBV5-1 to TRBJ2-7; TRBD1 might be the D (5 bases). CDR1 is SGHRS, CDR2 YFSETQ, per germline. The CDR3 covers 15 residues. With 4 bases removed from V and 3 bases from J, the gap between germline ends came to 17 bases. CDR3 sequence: CASSHRLGADYEQYF. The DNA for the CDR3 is TGCGCCAGCAGCCACCGGTTAGGGGCCGACTACGAGCAGTACTTC.

The CDR3 sequence: CAISEPLWRETEAFF. CDR3 nucleotides: TGTGCCATCAGTGAGCCCCTGTGGAGGGAAACTGAAGCTTTCTTT. This chain joins TRBV10-3 and TRBJ1-1; D uncertain. V lost 2 bases and J 5 bases, leaving 15 bases between the germline ends. The CDR3 is 15 amino acids. Germline CDR1 ENHRY, CDR2 SYGVKD.

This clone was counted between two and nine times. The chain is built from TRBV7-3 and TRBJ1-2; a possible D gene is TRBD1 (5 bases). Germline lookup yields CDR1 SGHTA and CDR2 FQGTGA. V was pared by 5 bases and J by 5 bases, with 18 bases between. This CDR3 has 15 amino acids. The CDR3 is CASSRDSTVTYGYTF. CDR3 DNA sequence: TGTGCCAGCAGCCGAGACTCGACAGTGACTTATGGCTACACCTTC. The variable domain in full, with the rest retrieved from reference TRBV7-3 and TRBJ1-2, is GAGVSQTPSNKVTEKGKYVELRCDPISGHTALYWYRQSLGQGPEFLIYFQGTGAADDSGLPNDRFFAVRPEGSVSTLKIQRTERGDSAVYLCASSRDSTVTYGYTFGSGTRLTVV.

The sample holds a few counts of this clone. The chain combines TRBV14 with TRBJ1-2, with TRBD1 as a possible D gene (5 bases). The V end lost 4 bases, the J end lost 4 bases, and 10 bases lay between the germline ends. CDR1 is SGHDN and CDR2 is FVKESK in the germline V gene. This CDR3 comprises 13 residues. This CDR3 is CASSRQSFYGYTF. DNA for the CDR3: TGTGCCAGCAGCCGACAGAGCTTCTATGGCTACACCTTC.

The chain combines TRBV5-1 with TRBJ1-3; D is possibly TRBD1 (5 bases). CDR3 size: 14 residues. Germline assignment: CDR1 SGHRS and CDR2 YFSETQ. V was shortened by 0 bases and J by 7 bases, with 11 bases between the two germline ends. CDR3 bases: TGCGCCAGCAGCTTGGACGGGGGGTGGAACACCATATATTTT. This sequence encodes CASSLDGGWNTIYF.

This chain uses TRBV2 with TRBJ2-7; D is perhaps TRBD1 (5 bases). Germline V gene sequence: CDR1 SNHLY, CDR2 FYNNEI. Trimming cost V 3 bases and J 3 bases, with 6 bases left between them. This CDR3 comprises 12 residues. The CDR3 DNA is TGTGCCAGCAGTGACAGGGACTACGAGCAGTACTTC. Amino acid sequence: CASSDRDYEQYF.

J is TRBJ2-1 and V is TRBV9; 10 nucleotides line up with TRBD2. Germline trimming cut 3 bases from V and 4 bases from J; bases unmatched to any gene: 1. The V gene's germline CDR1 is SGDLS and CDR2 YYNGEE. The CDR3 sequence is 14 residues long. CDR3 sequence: CASSGGLAYNEQFF. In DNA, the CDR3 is TGTGCCAGCAGCGGGGGACTAGCGTACAATGAGCAGTTCTTC.

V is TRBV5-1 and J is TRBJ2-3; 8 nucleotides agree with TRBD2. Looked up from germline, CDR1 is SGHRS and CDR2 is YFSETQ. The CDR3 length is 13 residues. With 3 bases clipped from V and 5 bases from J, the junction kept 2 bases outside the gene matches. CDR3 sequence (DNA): TGCGCCAGCAGCTCAAGCGGGGGAGATACGCAGTATTTT. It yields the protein CASSSSGGDTQYF.

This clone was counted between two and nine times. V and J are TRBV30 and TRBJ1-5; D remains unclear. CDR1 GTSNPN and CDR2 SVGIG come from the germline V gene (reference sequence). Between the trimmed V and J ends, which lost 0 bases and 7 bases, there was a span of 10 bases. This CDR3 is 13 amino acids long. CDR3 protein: CAWSVLGKQPQHF. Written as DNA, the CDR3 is TGTGCCTGGAGTGTACTAGGGAAGCAGCCCCAGCATTTT.

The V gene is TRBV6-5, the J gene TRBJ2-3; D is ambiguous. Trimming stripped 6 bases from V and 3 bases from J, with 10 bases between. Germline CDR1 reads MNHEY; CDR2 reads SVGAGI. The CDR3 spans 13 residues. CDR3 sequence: CASRYDRTDTQYF. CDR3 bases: TGTGCCAGCAGGTACGATCGGACAGATACGCAGTATTTT.

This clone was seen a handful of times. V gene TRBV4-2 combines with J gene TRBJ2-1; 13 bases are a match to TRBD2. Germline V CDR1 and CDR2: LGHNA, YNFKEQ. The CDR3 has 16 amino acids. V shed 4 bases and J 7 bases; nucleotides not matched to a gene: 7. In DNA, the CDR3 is TGTGCCAGCAGCCCCGGGACTAGCGGGATTAGGAATGAGCAGTTCTTC. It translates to CASSPGTSGIRNEQFF.

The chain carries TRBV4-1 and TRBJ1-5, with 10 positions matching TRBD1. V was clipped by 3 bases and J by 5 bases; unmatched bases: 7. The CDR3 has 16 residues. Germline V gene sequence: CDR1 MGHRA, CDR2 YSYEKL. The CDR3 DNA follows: TGCGCCAGCAGCCAGATGGGCGGGACAGGGGATCAGCCCCAGCATTTT. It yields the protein CASSQMGGTGDQPQHF.

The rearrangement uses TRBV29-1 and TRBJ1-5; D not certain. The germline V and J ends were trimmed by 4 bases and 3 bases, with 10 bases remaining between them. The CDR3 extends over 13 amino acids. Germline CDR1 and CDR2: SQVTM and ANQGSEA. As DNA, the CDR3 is TGCAGCGTTGGGGAGGCAGTCAATCAGCCCCAGCATTTT. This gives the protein CSVGEAVNQPQHF.

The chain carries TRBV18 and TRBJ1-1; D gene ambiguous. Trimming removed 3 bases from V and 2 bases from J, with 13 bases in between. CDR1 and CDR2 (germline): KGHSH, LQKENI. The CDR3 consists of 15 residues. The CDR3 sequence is CASSPMQDRNTEAFF. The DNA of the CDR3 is TGTGCCAGCTCACCGATGCAGGATCGCAACACTGAAGCTTTCTTT.

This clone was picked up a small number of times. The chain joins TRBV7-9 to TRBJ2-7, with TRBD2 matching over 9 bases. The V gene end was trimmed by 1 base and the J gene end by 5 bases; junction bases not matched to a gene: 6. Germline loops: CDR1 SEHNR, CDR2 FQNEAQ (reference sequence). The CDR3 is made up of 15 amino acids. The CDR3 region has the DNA TGTGCCAGCAGCTTAGTTCCTAGCGGGGCCCACGAGCAGTACTTC. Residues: CASSLVPSGAHEQYF.

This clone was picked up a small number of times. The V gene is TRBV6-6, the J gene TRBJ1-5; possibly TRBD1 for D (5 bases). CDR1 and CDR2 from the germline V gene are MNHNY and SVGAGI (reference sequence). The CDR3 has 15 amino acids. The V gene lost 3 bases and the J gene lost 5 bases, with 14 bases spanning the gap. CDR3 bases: TGTGCCAGCAGTTATGGGGCAGGTGGAGATCAGCCCCAGCATTTT. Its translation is CASSYGAGGDQPQHF.

This CDR3 is CASSDRDRVTNTEAFF. In DNA form, the CDR3 reads TGTGCCAGCAGCGACCGGGACAGGGTTACGAACACTGAAGCTTTCTTT. V gene TRBV9 combines with J gene TRBJ1-1; 9 bases are a match to TRBD1. The CDR3 is made up of 16 amino acids. Looked up from germline, CDR1 is SGDLS and CDR2 is YYNGEE. Trimming took 3 bases from V and 1 from J; bases not matched to a gene: 7.

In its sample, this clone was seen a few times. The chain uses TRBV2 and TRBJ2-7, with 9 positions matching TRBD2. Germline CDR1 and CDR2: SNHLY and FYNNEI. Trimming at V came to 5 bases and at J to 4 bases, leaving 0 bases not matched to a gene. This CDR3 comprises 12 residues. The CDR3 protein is CASSSGGYEQYF. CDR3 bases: TGTGCCAGCAGTAGCGGGGGGTACGAGCAGTACTTC.

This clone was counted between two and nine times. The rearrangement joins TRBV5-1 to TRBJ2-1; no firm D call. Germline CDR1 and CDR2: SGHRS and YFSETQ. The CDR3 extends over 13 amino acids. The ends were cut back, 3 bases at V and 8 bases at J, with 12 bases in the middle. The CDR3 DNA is TGCGCCAGCAGCTCCGACTCCGACGATGAGCAGTTCTTC. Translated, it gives CASSSDSDDEQFF.

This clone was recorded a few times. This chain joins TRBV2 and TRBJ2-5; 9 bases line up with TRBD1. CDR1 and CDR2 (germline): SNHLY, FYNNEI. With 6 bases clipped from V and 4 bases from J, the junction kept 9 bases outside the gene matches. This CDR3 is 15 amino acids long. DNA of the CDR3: TGTGCCAGCAGGGGACCGGGACAGGGTGTAGAGACCCAGTACTTC. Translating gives CASRGPGQGVETQYF.

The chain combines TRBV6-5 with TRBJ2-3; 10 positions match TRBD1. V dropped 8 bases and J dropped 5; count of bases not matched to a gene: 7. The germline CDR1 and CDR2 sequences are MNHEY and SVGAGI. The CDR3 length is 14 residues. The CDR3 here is CASGWGQGIDTQYF. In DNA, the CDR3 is TGTGCCAGCGGGTGGGGACAGGGGATAGATACGCAGTATTTT.

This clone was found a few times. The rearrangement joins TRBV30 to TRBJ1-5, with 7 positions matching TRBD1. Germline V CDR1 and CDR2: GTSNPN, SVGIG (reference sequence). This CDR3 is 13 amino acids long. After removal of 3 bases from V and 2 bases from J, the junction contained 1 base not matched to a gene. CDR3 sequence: CAWRGQGNQPQHF. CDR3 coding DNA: TGTGCCTGGAGAGGACAGGGCAATCAGCCCCAGCATTTT.

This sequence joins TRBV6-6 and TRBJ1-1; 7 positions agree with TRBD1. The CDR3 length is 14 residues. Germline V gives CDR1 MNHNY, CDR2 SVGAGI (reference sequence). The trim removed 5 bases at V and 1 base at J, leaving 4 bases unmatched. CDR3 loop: CASSLEGANTEAFF. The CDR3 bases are TGTGCCAGCAGTCTCGAGGGGGCGAACACTGAAGCTTTCTTT.

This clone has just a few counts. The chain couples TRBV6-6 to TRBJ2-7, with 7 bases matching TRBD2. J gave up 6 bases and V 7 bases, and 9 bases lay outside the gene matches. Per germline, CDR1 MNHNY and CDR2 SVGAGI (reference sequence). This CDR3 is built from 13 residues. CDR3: CASTPFSGREQYF. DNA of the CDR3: TGTGCCAGCACTCCATTTAGCGGGCGCGAGCAGTACTTC.

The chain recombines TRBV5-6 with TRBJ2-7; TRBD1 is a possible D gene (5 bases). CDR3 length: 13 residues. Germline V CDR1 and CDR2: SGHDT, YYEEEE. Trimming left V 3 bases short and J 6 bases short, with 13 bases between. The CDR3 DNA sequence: TGTGCCAGCAGCTCGAGCAGGGATGGCGAGCAGTACTTC. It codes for CASSSSRDGEQYF.